This is a list of T cell receptor beta chains from one sample in a study of cytomegalovirus exposure and HLA in healthy donors. The repertoire was sequenced with immunoSEQ multiplex PCR; TCRdb's copy has only in-frame clones and lacks some. The table has over 150,000 clones, 80% seen once. The sample consisted of PBMCs. The receptors were sampled from a man between 25 and 39 years old in good health and CMV-seronegative. Each CDR3 is given with its conserved first and last residue. D genes are given only for firm matches. Expanded clones get a size class; other rows say once, few or many, or leave the size out.

clone_size: .; j_call: TRBJ2-3; v_call: TRBV9; d_call: .; cdr3_aa: CASSAETGLLADTQYF; cdr3_nt: TGTGCCAGCAGCGCCGAGACAGGACTCCTCGCAGATACGCAGTATTTT
clone_size: .; j_call: TRBJ2-5; v_call: TRBV13; d_call: .; cdr3_aa: CASSLGTPIDQYF; cdr3_nt: TGTGCCAGCAGCTTAGGGACTCCCATCGACCAGTACTTC
clone_size: .; j_call: TRBJ1-3; v_call: TRBV16; d_call: .; cdr3_aa: CASSRGRTTGNTIYF; cdr3_nt: TGTGCCAGCAGCCGAGGGCGGACCACCGGAAACACCATATATTTT
clone_size: .; j_call: TRBJ1-1; v_call: TRBV6-5; d_call: TRBD1; cdr3_aa: CASTGTGLNTEAFF; cdr3_nt: TGTGCCAGCACCGGGACAGGACTGAACACTGAAGCTTTCTTT
clone_size: .; j_call: TRBJ2-1; v_call: TRBV7-3; d_call: TRBD2; cdr3_aa: CASSYHSTSLNNEQFF; cdr3_nt: TGTGCCAGCAGCTACCACTCGACTAGCCTAAACAATGAGCAGTTCTTC
clone_size: .; j_call: TRBJ2-7; v_call: TRBV27; d_call: TRBD1; cdr3_aa: CASSSLSGTVPYEQYF; cdr3_nt: TGTGCCAGCAGTTCTCTTTCCGGGACAGTTCCCTACGAGCAGTACTTC
clone_size: once; j_call: TRBJ2-2; v_call: TRBV5-1; d_call: .; cdr3_aa: CASSLNQAFTGELFF; cdr3_nt: TGCGCCAGCAGCTTGAACCAGGCGTTCACCGGGGAGCTGTTTTTT
clone_size: .; j_call: TRBJ2-3; v_call: TRBV5-6; d_call: TRBD1; cdr3_aa: CASSPLGSGGSDTQYF; cdr3_nt: TGTGCCAGCAGCCCCCTAGGTTCAGGGGGATCAGATACGCAGTATTTT
clone_size: .; j_call: TRBJ2-3; v_call: TRBV28; d_call: TRBD1; cdr3_aa: CATKSYRDRDTDTQYF; cdr3_nt: TGCGCTACCAAAAGCTACCGGGACAGGGACACAGATACGCAGTATTTT
clone_size: .; j_call: TRBJ1-1; v_call: TRBV27; d_call: TRBD1; cdr3_aa: CASKTGGSVTEAFF; cdr3_nt: TGTGCCAGCAAGACAGGGGGTTCGGTCACTGAAGCTTTCTTT
clone_size: .; j_call: TRBJ1-1; v_call: TRBV11-2; d_call: .; cdr3_aa: CASSLEAGGTEAFF; cdr3_nt: TGTGCCAGCAGCTTAGAGGCCGGGGGGACTGAAGCTTTCTTT
clone_size: .; j_call: TRBJ2-7; v_call: TRBV5-4; d_call: .; cdr3_aa: CASSRNRVEGYEQYF; cdr3_nt: TGTGCCAGCAGCCGGAACAGGGTTGAGGGATACGAGCAGTACTTC
clone_size: .; j_call: TRBJ2-3; v_call: TRBV10-1; d_call: TRBD2; cdr3_aa: CASSAGTSGRALSTDTQYF; cdr3_nt: TGCGCCAGCAGTGCCGGGACTAGCGGGAGGGCCCTCAGTACAGATACGCAGTATTTT
clone_size: .; j_call: TRBJ1-2; v_call: TRBV28; d_call: TRBD1; cdr3_aa: CASSPPGQGVYYGYTF; cdr3_nt: TGTGCCAGCAGTCCTCCGGGACAGGGGGTTTACTATGGCTACACCTTC
clone_size: .; j_call: TRBJ1-3; v_call: TRBV28; d_call: TRBD1; cdr3_aa: CASRHTDRGSGNTIYF; cdr3_nt: TGTGCCAGCAGACACACGGACAGGGGGTCTGGAAACACCATATATTTT
clone_size: .; j_call: TRBJ2-7; v_call: TRBV28; d_call: .; cdr3_aa: CASRRAGNSYEQYF; cdr3_nt: TGTGCCAGCAGACGTGCAGGGAACTCCTACGAGCAGTACTTC
clone_size: once; j_call: TRBJ2-7; v_call: TRBV10-3; d_call: .; cdr3_aa: CAIRPVGVHEQYF; cdr3_nt: TGTGCCATCAGACCCGTAGGGGTTCACGAGCAGTACTTC
clone_size: .; j_call: TRBJ2-2; v_call: TRBV7-3; d_call: .; cdr3_aa: CASSSLQGGPGELFF; cdr3_nt: TGTGCCAGCAGCTCCCTCCAGGGTGGTCCCGGGGAGCTGTTTTTT
clone_size: .; j_call: TRBJ2-3; v_call: TRBV28; d_call: TRBD1; cdr3_aa: CASSPFGQGAADTQYF; cdr3_nt: TGTGCCAGTAGTCCATTCGGACAGGGGGCTGCAGATACGCAGTATTTT
clone_size: .; j_call: TRBJ1-1; v_call: TRBV5-8; d_call: TRBD1; cdr3_aa: CASSLRTGIMNTEAFF; cdr3_nt: TGTGCCAGCAGCTTACGGACAGGAATCATGAACACTGAAGCTTTCTTT
clone_size: .; j_call: TRBJ1-3; v_call: TRBV27; d_call: .; cdr3_aa: CASSFREGAGNTIYF; cdr3_nt: TGTGCCAGCAGTTTTCGAGAGGGTGCGGGAAACACCATATATTTT
clone_size: .; j_call: TRBJ2-2; v_call: TRBV27; d_call: TRBD2; cdr3_aa: CASSEGGLGGVFTGELFF; cdr3_nt: TGTGCCAGCTCCGAGGGGGGACTAGGGGGGGTTTTCACCGGGGAGCTGTTTTTT
clone_size: .; j_call: TRBJ2-5; v_call: TRBV7-9; d_call: TRBD1; cdr3_aa: CSSSLGTGGGETQYF; cdr3_nt: TGTTCCAGCAGCCTAGGGACAGGGGGCGGGGAGACCCAGTACTTC
clone_size: .; j_call: TRBJ1-1; v_call: TRBV28; d_call: TRBD1; cdr3_aa: CATVGGETEAFF; cdr3_nt: TGTGCCACCGTAGGGGGCGAGACTGAAGCTTTCTTT
clone_size: .; j_call: TRBJ1-5; v_call: TRBV10-2; d_call: TRBD1; cdr3_aa: CASSDNHRGGQPQHF; cdr3_nt: TGCGCCAGCAGTGACAACCACAGGGGCGGTCAGCCCCAGCATTTT
clone_size: .; j_call: TRBJ1-5; v_call: TRBV7-9; d_call: .; cdr3_aa: CASSSTTGTAGQPQHF; cdr3_nt: TGTGCCAGCAGCTCGACCACAGGGACCGCGGGTCAGCCCCAGCATTTT
clone_size: .; j_call: TRBJ1-2; v_call: TRBV6-5; d_call: TRBD1; cdr3_aa: CASSSNRGGMYGYTF; cdr3_nt: TGTGCCAGCAGCTCCAACAGGGGTGGAATGTATGGCTACACCTTC
clone_size: .; j_call: TRBJ1-4; v_call: TRBV5-6; d_call: TRBD1; cdr3_aa: CASSLVTGDEKLFF; cdr3_nt: TGTGCCAGCAGCTTGGTGACAGGGGATGAAAAACTGTTTTTT
clone_size: few; j_call: TRBJ2-5; v_call: TRBV10-1; d_call: .; cdr3_aa: CASSPGGETQYF; cdr3_nt: TGCGCCAGCAGCCCGGGTGGGGAGACCCAGTACTTC
clone_size: .; j_call: TRBJ1-5; v_call: TRBV27; d_call: TRBD1; cdr3_aa: CASSQTTGVEQPQHF; cdr3_nt: TGTGCCAGCAGCCAGACGACAGGGGTGGAACAGCCCCAGCATTTT
clone_size: .; j_call: TRBJ1-1; v_call: TRBV7-2; d_call: .; cdr3_aa: CASSYRIVFGPTEAFF; cdr3_nt: TGTGCCAGCAGCTATCGCATAGTCTTTGGTCCCACTGAAGCTTTCTTT
clone_size: .; j_call: TRBJ2-1; v_call: TRBV2; d_call: TRBD1; cdr3_aa: CASSGQQGEVYYNEQFF; cdr3_nt: TGTGCCAGCAGTGGCCAACAGGGGGAAGTGTACTACAATGAGCAGTTCTTC
clone_size: .; j_call: TRBJ1-1; v_call: TRBV10-3; d_call: TRBD1; cdr3_aa: CAISRGGDRAISTEAFF; cdr3_nt: TGTGCCATCAGCCGAGGGGGGGACAGGGCCATATCAACTGAAGCTTTCTTT
clone_size: .; j_call: TRBJ2-1; v_call: TRBV18; d_call: TRBD1; cdr3_aa: CASWTGSSYNEQFF; cdr3_nt: TGTGCCAGTTGGACAGGGAGCTCCTACAATGAGCAGTTCTTC
clone_size: .; j_call: TRBJ1-5; v_call: TRBV15; d_call: .; cdr3_aa: CATSRDLGGNQPQHF; cdr3_nt: TGTGCCACCAGCAGAGATCTCGGGGGCAATCAGCCCCAGCATTTT
clone_size: .; j_call: TRBJ2-7; v_call: TRBV25-1; d_call: .; cdr3_aa: CASGHYEQYF; cdr3_nt: TGTGCCAGCGGACATTACGAGCAGTACTTC
clone_size: few; j_call: TRBJ1-3; v_call: TRBV4-1; d_call: TRBD1; cdr3_aa: CASSQGRQGSGNTIYF; cdr3_nt: TGCGCCAGCAGCCAGGGAAGACAGGGCTCTGGAAACACCATATATTTT
clone_size: .; j_call: TRBJ1-1; v_call: TRBV11-2; d_call: .; cdr3_aa: CASSLDPEGKAFF; cdr3_nt: TGTGCCAGCAGCTTAGATCCGGAGGGTAAAGCTTTCTTT
clone_size: once; j_call: TRBJ2-3; v_call: TRBV7-3; d_call: TRBD1; cdr3_aa: CASSSSTGRIDTQYF; cdr3_nt: TGTGCCAGCAGCAGCTCGACAGGGAGAATTGATACGCAGTATTTT
clone_size: .; j_call: TRBJ2-5; v_call: TRBV28; d_call: TRBD1; cdr3_aa: CASRPGTAGTQYF; cdr3_nt: TGTGCCAGCAGACCTGGGACAGCAGGGACCCAGTACTTC
clone_size: .; j_call: TRBJ1-3; v_call: TRBV28; d_call: .; cdr3_aa: CASSKDSYSGNTIYF; cdr3_nt: TGTGCCAGCAGTAAGGACAGCTACTCTGGAAACACCATATATTTT
clone_size: .; j_call: TRBJ2-5; v_call: TRBV27; d_call: .; cdr3_aa: CASSSPHRGETQYF; cdr3_nt: TGTGCCAGCAGTTCCCCGCATAGAGGAGAGACCCAGTACTTC
clone_size: .; j_call: TRBJ2-1; v_call: TRBV13; d_call: .; cdr3_aa: CASSPSEADWIHSYNEQFF; cdr3_nt: TGTGCCAGCAGCCCTTCGGAAGCGGACTGGATTCACTCCTACAATGAGCAGTTCTTC
clone_size: few; j_call: TRBJ1-2; v_call: TRBV28; d_call: .; cdr3_aa: CASSRQSYGYTF; cdr3_nt: TGTGCCAGCAGTCGACAAAGCTATGGCTACACCTTC